This T cell receptor (beta chain) is drawn from a study of early T cells in non-severe SARS-CoV-2 infection. Between the trimmed V and J ends, which lost 3 bases and 4 bases, there was a span of 9 bases. CDR1 and CDR2 (germline): LGHNA, YSLEER. The CDR3 sequence is 13 residues long. This clonotype was counted a few times. TCRdb re-derived calls from the 5' RACE reads in MiXCR, one entry per CDR3 protein. The sample lists some 88,000 distinct CDR3 sequences; about 15% were seen once. This receptor was identified in an adult who was a healthcare worker with PCR-confirmed SARS-CoV-2 infection or an uninfected control (not recorded which). The chain joins TRBV4-3 to TRBJ1-1, with D unresolved. The source material was whole blood, sampled at baseline. The CDR3 loop reads CASSHAPGTEAFF. The CDR3 coding sequence is TGCGCCAGCAGCCATGCCCCAGGCACTGAAGCTTTCTTT.